This TCR beta chain was captured by sequencing in a study of shared clonotypes between healthy human individuals. Terminally differentiated effector memory CD45RA+ cells were excluded by CCR7 positive selection of CD45RO-negative cells. Study results and caveats: Naive CD4 clonotypes overlapped across a handful of donors at around 4.8%. In contrast to clonotypes shared by all four donors, non-shared clonotypes had lower generation probabilities.

Sequencing was performed with immunoSEQ multiplex PCR; in TCRdb, only in-frame clones are kept and a portion is missing. The repertoire includes fewer than 1 million clones, 96% of them detected once, and about 0.25% sits in the top ten. Of note for this clone: No antigen is known for it.

The CDR3 sequence is 14 residues long. Germline V gives CDR1 LNHDA, CDR2 SQIVND (reference sequence). V lost 6 bases, J lost 6 bases, and 7 bases stayed unmatched. This receptor was identified in a man aged 25-40 years in good health. The rearrangement joins TRBV19 to TRBJ2-7; 11 bases align to TRBD2. The specimen was naive CD8+ T cells sorted from blood. In nucleotides, the CDR3 is TGTGCCAGTAGCCTTATAGCGGGAGGGCTCGAGCAGTACTTC. It yields the protein CASSLIAGGLEQYF.